This record covers a single T cell receptor (beta chain). What it recognizes is unknown. A much larger clone is a single base away; this may be a read error. Germline lookup yields CDR1 SGHTA and CDR2 FQGNSA. This CDR3 is 12 amino acids long. These data belong to a study of blood T cells in healthy people across ages. Overall study results and limits: Both naive CD4+ cell counts and diversity were greater in long-lived donors than in aged donors. Since the PBMCs were unsorted, naive and antigen-experienced cells could not be conclusively compared.

A second PCR, run for roughly 7 to 12 cycles, used a sample-barcoded 5' primer plus a J-beta primer mix. Each of the cDNA molecules was tagged by a template-switch adaptor with 12 random nucleotides. TCRdb re-called the 5' RACE reads through MiXCR, storing one row per CDR3 protein. The sample has roughly 410,000 distinct CDR3 sequences; about half are singletons. The V and J genes are TRBV7-2 and TRBJ2-5; maybe TRBD2 (5 bases). The sequenced sample was blood. This TCR was sampled from a man in his 60s in good health. CDR3 amino acids: CPSSYYSGPVYF. In nucleotides, the CDR3 is TGTCCCAGCAGCTACTACAGCGGCCCCGTGTACTTC.